This T cell receptor beta chain was captured by sequencing in a study of T cell repertoires in cytomegalovirus infection. Study details: Evidence of both CMV infection and a matching HLA type came from public TCR beta signatures. Broader study findings: CMV-specific TCR beta clonotypes restricted by HLA-C dominated the ex vivo response. Using cumulative public TCR beta family frequency, the authors identified those who carried CMV together with the relevant HLA.

Comments on this clonotype: The antigen is not known.

TCRdb re-analysed the reads in MiXCR, keeping a single row per CDR3 protein. The sample carries approximately 750,000 distinct CDR3 sequences, 35% recorded once. Trimming removed 8 bases from V and 4 bases from J, with 2 bases in between. The germline V gene encodes CDR1 MDHEN and CDR2 SYDVKM. This CDR3 contains 10 residues. The chain uses TRBV28 and TRBJ1-4; D remains ambiguous. The receptor comes from a human donor in good health (CMV status not recorded). Some clones in this sample may be carry-over from other donors' samples. What was sequenced was PBMCs. The CDR3: CASLNEKLFF. The CDR3, as DNA: TGTGCCAGCCTTAATGAAAAACTGTTTTTT.